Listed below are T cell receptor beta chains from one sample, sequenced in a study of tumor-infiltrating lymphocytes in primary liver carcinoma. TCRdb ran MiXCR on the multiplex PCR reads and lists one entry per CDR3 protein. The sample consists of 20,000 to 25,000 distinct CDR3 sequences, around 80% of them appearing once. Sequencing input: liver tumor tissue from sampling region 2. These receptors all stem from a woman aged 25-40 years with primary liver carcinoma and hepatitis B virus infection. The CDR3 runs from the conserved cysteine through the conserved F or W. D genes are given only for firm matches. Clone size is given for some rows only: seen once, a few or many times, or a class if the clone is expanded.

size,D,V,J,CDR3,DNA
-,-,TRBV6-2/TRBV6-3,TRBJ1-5,CASSYWNNQPQHF,TGTGCCAGCAGTTACTGGAACAATCAGCCCCAGCACTTT
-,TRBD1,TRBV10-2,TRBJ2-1,CACKSGQNYDQFF,TGCGCTTGCAAGTCGGGACAGAACTATGATCAGTTCTTC
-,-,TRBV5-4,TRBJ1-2,CTSSPFHDYGCTF,-
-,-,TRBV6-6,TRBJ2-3,CGSSYQTGPRRTDTQYF,TGTGGCAGCAGTTACCAGACCGGACCTCGACGCACAGATACACAGTATTTC
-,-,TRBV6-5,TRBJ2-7,CASGHNDSSSYEQYF,TGTGCCAGCGGTCACAATGACAGCAGCTCCTACGAGCAGTACTTC
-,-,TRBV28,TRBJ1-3,CAGSAQLVKNTVYF,TGTGCCGGTTCAGCACAGTTGGTGAAAAACACCGTATATTTT
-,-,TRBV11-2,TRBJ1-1,CSSRPLGHGGEAFF,TGTTCCAGCAGGCCCCTAGGACATGGCGGTGAAGCTTTCTTT
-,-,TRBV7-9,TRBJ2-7,CAGSLRGLSYEQYF,TGTGCCGGCAGCTTGAGAGGCCTCTCCTACGAGCAGTACTTC
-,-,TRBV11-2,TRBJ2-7,CTSSFGTNYEQYF,TGTACCAGCAGCTTTGGCACAAACTACGAGCAGTACTTC
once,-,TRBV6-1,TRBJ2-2,CVSSAIGELFF,TGTGTCAGCAGTGCCATCGGGGAGCTGTTCTTT
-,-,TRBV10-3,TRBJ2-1,CAISETMAANAYNEQFF,TGTGCTATCAGTGAGACCATGGCGGCTAATGCCTACAATGAGCAGTTCTTC
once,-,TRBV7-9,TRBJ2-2,CASSSGDQRTGELFF,TGTGCCAGCAGCTCAGGAGACCAAAGGACCGGGGAGCTGTTTTTT
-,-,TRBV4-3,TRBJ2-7,CATSQDFPGSYEQYF,TGCGCCACCAGCCAAGACTTTCCTGGGTCCTACGAGCAGTACTTC
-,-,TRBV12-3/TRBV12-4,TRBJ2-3,CASSFGRSIDTQHF,TGTGCCAGCAGTTTTGGTCGTAGCATAGATACGCAACATTTT
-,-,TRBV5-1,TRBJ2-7,CASSLRGTDGQYF,TGCGCGAGCAGCCTTAGGGGGACTGACGGGCAGTACTTC
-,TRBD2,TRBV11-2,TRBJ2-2,CTNSLVGLAGTGELFF,TGCACCAACAGCTTAGTGGGGCTAGCGGGAACCGGGGAGCTGTTTTTC
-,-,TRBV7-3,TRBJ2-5,CPSNLGGAQETQYF,TGTCCCAGCAACTTAGGGGGGGCTCAAGAGACCCAATACTTC
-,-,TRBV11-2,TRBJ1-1,CASSLIWAGSEAFF,TGTGCCAGCAGCTTAATATGGGCAGGCTCTGAAGCTTTCTTT
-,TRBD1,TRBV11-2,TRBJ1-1,CANSTRDRGRKRWSNTEAFF,TGTGCCAACAGCACTCGAGACAGGGGGCGCAAGAGGTGGAGTAACACTGAAGCTTTCTTT
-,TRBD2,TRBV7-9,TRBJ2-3,CACNLYGTTSTDTQYF,TGTGCCTGCAACTTGTACGGGACTACTAGCACAGATACGCAGTATTTT
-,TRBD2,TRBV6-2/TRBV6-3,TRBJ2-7,CASILAGNSYEQYF,TGTGCCAGCATCTTAGCGGGAAACTCCTACGAGCAGTACTTC
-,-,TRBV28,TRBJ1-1,CASRLYPNTEASF,TGTGCCAGCCGGCTTTACCCCAACACTGAAGCTTCCTTT
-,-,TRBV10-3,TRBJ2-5,CAISESASRQETQYF,TGTGCCATCAGTGAGTCGGCTTCCAGACAGGAGACTCAGTACTTC
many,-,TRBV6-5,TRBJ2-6,CASSYSPGAGANVPTF,TGTGCCAGCAGCTACTCCCCGGGAGCTGGGGCCAACGTCCCGACTTTC
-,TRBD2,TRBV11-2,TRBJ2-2,CVSSSPRAGGTNIGELFF,TGTGTCAGCAGCTCACCCCGAGCGGGAGGCACGAACATCGGGGAGCTGTTTTTT
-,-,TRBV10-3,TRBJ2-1,CVISEFSTLNEQFF,TGTGTCATCAGTGAGTTCTCTACTCTGAATGAACAGTTCTTC
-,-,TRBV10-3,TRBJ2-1,CAISPTATLNEQFF,TGTGCCATCAGTCCCACGGCTACCCTGAATGAGCAGTTCTTC
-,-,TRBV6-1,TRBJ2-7,CASSELRYEEYF,TGTGCCAGCAGTGAACTCAGGTACGAGGAGTACTTC
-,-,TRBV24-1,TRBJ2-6,CTTRGDGANVLTF,TGTACCACCAGAGGGGACGGGGCCAACGTCCTGACCTTC
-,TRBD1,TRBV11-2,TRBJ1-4,CISSPRGGKLFF,TGTATCAGCAGCCCCAGGGGGGGAAAACTGTTTTTT
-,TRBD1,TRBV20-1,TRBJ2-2,CSAIGTGGAGRGLFF,TGCAGTGCTATAGGGACAGGGGGCGCAGGCCGGGGGCTGTTTTTT
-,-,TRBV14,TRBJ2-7,CANSMRTLIYEQYF,TGTGCCAACAGCATGCGGACCCTTATCTACGAGCAGTACTTC
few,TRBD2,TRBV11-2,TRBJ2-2,CASSSPRAGDPNTGELFF,TGTGCCAGTAGCTCACCCCGAGCGGGAGACCCTAACACCGGGGAGCTGTTTTTT
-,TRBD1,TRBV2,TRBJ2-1,CASSRRDRRTSSFYNEQFF,TGTGCCAGTAGCCGCCGGGACAGGAGAACCTCTAGCTTCTACAATGAGCAGTTCTTC
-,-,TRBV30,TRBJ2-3,CAWMAVDTQYF,TGTGCCTGGATGGCTGTGGATACGCAGTATTTT
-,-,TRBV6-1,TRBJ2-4,CAICGRRVLVAKNIQYF,TGTGCCATTTGTGGACGGAGGGTACTGGTAGCCAAAAACATTCAGTACTTC
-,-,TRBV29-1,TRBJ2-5,CGVETVRGVRETRYF,TGCGGCGTTGAAACCGTAAGGGGAGTGAGGGAGACCCGGTACTTC
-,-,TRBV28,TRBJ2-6,CTSGRDETSGADVLTF,TGTACCAGCGGGCGGGACGAAACCTCTGGGGCCGACGTCCTGACTTTC
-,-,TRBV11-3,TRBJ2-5,CVSSPSSLTGVNGETQYF,TGTGTCAGCAGCCCTAGTTCATTAACGGGAGTTAACGGAGAGACCCAGTACTTC
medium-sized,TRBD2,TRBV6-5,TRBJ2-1,CASSWTSASYNEQFF,TGTGCCAGCAGTTGGACTAGCGCGTCCTACAATGAGCAGTTCTTC
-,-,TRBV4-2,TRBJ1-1,CASSPFEGRGNTEAFF,TGTGCTAGCAGCCCCTTCGAGGGGAGAGGGAACACTGAAGCTTTCTTC
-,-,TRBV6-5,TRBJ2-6,CASSYSPGAGVNVPTF,TGTGCCAGCAGCTACTCCCCGGGAGCTGGTGTCAACGTCCCGACTTTC
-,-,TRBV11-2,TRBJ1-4,CGSSLFQRSTNEKLLF,TGTGGCAGCAGCTTGTTTCAGAGATCAACTAATGAAAAACTGCTTTTT
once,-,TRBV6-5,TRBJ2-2,CDSSLEYRSAEELFF,TGTGACAGCAGTCTCGAGTACCGTTCGGCCGAGGAGCTGTTTTTT
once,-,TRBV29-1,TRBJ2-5,CSIDTGLTETQYF,TGCAGCATTGATACCGGATTGACGGAGACCCAGTACTTC
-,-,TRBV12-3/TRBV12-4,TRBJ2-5,CAGSTYPGGEETQYF,TGTGCAGGCAGCACCTACCCCGGAGGCGAAGAGACCCAGTACTTC
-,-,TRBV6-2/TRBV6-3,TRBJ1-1,CASSYTNRATEAFF,TGTGCCAGCAGTTACACTAACAGGGCAACTGAAGCTTTCTTT
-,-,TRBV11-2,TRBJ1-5,CASSLELSPFQSQHF,TGTGCCAGCAGCTTAGAGCTATCCCCGTTTCAGTCCCAGCATTTT
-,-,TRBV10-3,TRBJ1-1,CAISESDRYKAFF,TGTGCCATCAGTGAGTCAGACAGATACAAAGCTTTCTTT
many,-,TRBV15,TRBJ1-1,CATSRERRNTEAFF,TGTGCCACCAGCAGAGAGAGGAGAAACACTGAAGCTTTCTTT
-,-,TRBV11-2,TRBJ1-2,CASSLEGNYGYIF,TGTGCCAGCAGCTTAGAGGGGAACTACGGCTACATCTTC
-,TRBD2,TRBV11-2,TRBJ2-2,CASNSPRAGGPSTGELFF,TGTGCCAGCAACTCACCCCGAGCGGGAGGCCCGAGCACCGGCGAGCTGTTTTTT
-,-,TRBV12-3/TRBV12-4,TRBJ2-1,CASSSLQGCNVQFF,TGTGCTAGCAGTTCACTCCAGGGATGCAATGTGCAGTTCTTC
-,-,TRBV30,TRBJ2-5,CAWKLLGAALGTQYF,TGTGCCTGGAAGCTCTTGGGCGCTGCCCTAGGGACCCAGTACTTC
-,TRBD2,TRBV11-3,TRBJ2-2,CTSSFRRTSGSAGKGGELFF,TGTACCAGCAGCTTCCGCCGGACTAGCGGGAGTGCCGGAAAGGGCGGGGAGCTGTTTTTT
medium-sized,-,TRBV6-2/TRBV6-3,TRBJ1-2,CASSYLRDGYTF,TGTGCCAGCAGTTACCTCCGAGATGGCTACACCTTC
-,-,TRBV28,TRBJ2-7,CASSPPMGGWYSYEQYF,TGTGCCAGCAGCCCCCCTATGGGCGGATGGTACTCCTACGAGCAGTACTTC
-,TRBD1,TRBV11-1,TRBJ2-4,CTSSLVGTGYSIQYF,TGTACCAGCAGCTTAGTCGGGACAGGTTATAGCATTCAGTACTTC
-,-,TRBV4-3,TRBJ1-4,CASSTHRYANEKLFF,TGCGCCAGCAGCACACATAGGTATGCTAATGAAAAACTGTTTTTT
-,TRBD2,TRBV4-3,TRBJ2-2,CASSQVPAGGPMAGELFF,TGCGCCAGCAGCCAAGTTCCAGCGGGGGGACCGATGGCCGGGGAGCTGTTTTTT